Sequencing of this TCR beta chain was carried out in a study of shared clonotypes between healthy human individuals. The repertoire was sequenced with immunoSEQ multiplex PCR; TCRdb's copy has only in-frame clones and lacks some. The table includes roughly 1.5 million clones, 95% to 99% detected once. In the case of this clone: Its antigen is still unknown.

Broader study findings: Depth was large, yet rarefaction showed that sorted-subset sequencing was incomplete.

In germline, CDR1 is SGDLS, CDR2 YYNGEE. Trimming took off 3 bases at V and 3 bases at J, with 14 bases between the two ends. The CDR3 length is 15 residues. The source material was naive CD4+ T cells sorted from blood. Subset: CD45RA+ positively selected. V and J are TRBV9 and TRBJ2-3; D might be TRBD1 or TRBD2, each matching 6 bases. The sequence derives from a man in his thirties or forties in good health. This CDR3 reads CASSALGGGTDTQYF. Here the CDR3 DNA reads TGTGCCAGCAGCGCCCTAGGAGGGGGAACAGATACGCAGTATTTT.